This T cell receptor (beta chain) was captured in a study of blood T cell repertoires in COVID-19. Study details: The United States, Italy and Spain supplied acute and convalescent COVID-19 samples.

Original methodology: Reference gene primer amplification yielded estimated nucleated cell counts. The protocol was immunoSEQ multiplex PCR, while the TCRdb copy is restricted to in-frame clones and leaves out a portion. The V and J calls and clone size were taken over from that table, and D and trimming were inferred from the DNA. This table holds 150,000 to 200,000 clones, approximately 90% found once. Germline-derived CDR1 and CDR2 are SGHTA and FQGNSA. Trimming took 4 bases from V and 6 from J; bases not matched to a gene: 6. This CDR3 spans 14 amino acids. Recruits, aged roughly 18 to 89 years, lived in 20 to 30 US areas.

Material for sequencing was PBMCs or T cells enriched from blood (not recorded which). The clonotype was recovered from a woman aged 18-30 years who had recovered from COVID-19. The J gene is TRBJ2-4, the V gene TRBV7-2, with TRBD2 matching 7 bases. The CDR3: CASSSAGARNIQYF. The DNA for the CDR3 is TGTGCCAGCAGCTCCGCGGGAGCCCGAAACATTCAGTACTTC.